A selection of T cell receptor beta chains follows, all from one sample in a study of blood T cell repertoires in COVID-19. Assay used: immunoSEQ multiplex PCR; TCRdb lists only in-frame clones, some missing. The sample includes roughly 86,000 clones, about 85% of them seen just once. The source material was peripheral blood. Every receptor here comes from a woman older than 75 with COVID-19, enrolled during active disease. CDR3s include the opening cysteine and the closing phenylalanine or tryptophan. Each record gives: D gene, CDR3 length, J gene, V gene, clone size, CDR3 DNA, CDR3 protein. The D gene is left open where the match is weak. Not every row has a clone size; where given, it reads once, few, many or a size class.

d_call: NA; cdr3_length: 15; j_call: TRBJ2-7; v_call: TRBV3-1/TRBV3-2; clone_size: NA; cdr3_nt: TGTGCCAGCAGCCAAGCCAGGGGGGCTGGCTACGAGCAGTACTTC; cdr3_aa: CASSQARGAGYEQYF
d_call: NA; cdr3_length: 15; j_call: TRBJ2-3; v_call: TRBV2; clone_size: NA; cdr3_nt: TGTGCCAGCAGTGAAGCGGGTCTTCAGGGGCGGGCGCAGTATTTT; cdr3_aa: CASSEAGLQGRAQYF
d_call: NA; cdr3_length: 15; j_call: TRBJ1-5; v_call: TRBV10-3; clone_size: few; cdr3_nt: TGTGCCATCAGTGAGTCGACCACAGCCAATCAGCCCCAGCATTTT; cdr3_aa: CAISESTTANQPQHF
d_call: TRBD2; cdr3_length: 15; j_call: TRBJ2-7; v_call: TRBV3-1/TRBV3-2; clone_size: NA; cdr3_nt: TGTGCCAGCAGCCAAGTAGCGGGAGAGAACTACGAGCAGTACTTC; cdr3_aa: CASSQVAGENYEQYF
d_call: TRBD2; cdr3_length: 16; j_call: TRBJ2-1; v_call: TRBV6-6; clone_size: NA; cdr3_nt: TGTGCCAGCAGAGGAGATATAGCGGGGGAGTACAATGAGCAGTTCTTC; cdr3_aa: CASRGDIAGEYNEQFF
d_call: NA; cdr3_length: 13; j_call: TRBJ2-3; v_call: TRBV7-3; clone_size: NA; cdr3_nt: TGTGCCAGCAGCCCCCGGCAGGGAGATACGCAGTATTTT; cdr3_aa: CASSPRQGDTQYF
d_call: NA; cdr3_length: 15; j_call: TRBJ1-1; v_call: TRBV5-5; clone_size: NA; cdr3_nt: TGTGCCAGCAGCTTCTCTGCCTCGAGTGACACTGAAGCTTTCTTT; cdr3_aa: CASSFSASSDTEAFF
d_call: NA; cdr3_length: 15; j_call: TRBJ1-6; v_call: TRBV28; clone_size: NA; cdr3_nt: TGTGCCAGCAGTTTATCCGGACAGTATAATTCACCCCTCCACTTT; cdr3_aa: CASSLSGQYNSPLHF
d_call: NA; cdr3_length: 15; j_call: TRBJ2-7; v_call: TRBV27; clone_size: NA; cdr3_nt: TGTGCCAGCAGAGCCGGGATCCAAGGATCCTACGAGCAGTACTTC; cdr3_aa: CASRAGIQGSYEQYF
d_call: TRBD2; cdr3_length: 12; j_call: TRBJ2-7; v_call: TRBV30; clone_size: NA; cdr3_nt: TGTGCCTGGAGTGCGGGGGGATACGAGCAGTACTTC; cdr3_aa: CAWSAGGYEQYF
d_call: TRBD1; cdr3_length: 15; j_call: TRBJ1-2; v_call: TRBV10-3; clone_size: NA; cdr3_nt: TGTGCCATCAGTGGAATCCGGGACAGGGACTATGGCTACACCTTC; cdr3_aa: CAISGIRDRDYGYTF
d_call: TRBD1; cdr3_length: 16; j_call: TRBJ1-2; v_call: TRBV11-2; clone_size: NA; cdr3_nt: TGTGCCAGCAGCTCTTTACAGGGGGCAGAGGGCTATGGCTACACCTTC; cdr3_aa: CASSSLQGAEGYGYTF
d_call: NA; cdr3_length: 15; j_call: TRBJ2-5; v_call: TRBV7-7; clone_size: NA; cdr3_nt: TGTGCTAGCAGCTTGATGGGGGGGCCCCAAGAGACCCAGTACTTC; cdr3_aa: CASSLMGGPQETQYF
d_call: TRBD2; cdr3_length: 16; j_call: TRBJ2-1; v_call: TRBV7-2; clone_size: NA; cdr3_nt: TGTGCCAGCAGCCGCCTGGGACTAGCGGGAGGCAATGAGCAGTTCTTC; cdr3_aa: CASSRLGLAGGNEQFF
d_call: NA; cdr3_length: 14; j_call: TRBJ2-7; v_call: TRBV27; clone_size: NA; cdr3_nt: TGTGCCAGCAGTTTAGGGGCTCTCGGCTACGAGCAGTACTTC; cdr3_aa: CASSLGALGYEQYF
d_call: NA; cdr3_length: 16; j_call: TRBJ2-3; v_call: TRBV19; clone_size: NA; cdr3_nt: TGTGCCAGTAGTATTCTTAGCGGAAGGCCCACAGATACGCAGTATTTT; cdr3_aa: CASSILSGRPTDTQYF
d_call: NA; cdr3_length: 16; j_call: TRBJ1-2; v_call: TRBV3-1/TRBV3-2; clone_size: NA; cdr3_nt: TGTGCCAGCAGCCAAGATAGAGGTAGACAGACTCGTGGCTACACCTTC; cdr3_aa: CASSQDRGRQTRGYTF
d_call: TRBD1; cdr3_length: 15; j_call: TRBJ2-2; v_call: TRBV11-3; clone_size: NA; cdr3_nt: TGTGCCAGCAGCTCAGGGGGTCGGGGCACCGGGGAGCTGTTTTTT; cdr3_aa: CASSSGGRGTGELFF
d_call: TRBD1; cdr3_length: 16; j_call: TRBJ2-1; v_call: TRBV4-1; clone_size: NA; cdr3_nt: TGCGCCAGCAGCCAAGACCCCAACAGGGGGCTTAATGAGCAGTTCTTC; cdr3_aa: CASSQDPNRGLNEQFF
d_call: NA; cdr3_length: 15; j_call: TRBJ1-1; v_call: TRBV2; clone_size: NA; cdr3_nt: TGTGCCAGCAGTGAGAGGACAACTATGAACACTGAAGCTTTCTTT; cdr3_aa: CASSERTTMNTEAFF
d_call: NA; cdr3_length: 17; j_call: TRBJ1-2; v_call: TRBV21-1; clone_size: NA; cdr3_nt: TGTGCCAGCAGCAAAGAAACGGGGGGCCGAACTAACTATGGCTACACCTTC; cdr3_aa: CASSKETGGRTNYGYTF
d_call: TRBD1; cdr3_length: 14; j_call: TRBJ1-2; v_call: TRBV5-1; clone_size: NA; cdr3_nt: TGCGCCAGCAGCTTGACAGGGGGGGTTTATGGCTACACCTTC; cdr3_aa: CASSLTGGVYGYTF
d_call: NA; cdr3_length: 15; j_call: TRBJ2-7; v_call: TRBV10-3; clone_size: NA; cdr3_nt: TGTGCCATCAGTGATATAAGGTTAGGCGGCTACGAGCAGTACTTC; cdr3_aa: CAISDIRLGGYEQYF
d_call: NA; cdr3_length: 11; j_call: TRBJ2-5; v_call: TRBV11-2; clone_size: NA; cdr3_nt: TGTGCCAGCAGCTCTATGGAGACCCAGTACTTC; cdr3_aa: CASSSMETQYF
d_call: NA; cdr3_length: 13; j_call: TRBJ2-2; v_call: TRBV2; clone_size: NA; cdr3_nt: TGTGCCAGCAGTGTTTCCTACACCGGGGAGCTGTTTTTT; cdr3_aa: CASSVSYTGELFF
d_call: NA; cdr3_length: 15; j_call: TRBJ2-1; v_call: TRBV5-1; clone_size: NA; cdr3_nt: TGCGCCAGCAGCTTAGTTCAGGGCCCCTACAATGAGCAGTTCTTC; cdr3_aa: CASSLVQGPYNEQFF
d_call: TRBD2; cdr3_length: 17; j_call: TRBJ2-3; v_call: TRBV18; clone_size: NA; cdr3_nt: TGTGCCAGCTCATTCTTTGCGAGCGGGAGGGGATCAGATACGCAGTATTTT; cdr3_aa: CASSFFASGRGSDTQYF
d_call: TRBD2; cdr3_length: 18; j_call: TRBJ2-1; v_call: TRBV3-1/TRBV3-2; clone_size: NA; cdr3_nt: TGTGCCAGCAGCCAAAGGAGACTAGCGGGGGCCTCCTTAGAGGAGCAGTTCTTC; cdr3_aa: CASSQRRLAGASLEEQFF
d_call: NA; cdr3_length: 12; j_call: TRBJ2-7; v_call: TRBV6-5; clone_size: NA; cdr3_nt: TGTGCCAGCGAGGGAGTGGCGGGCGAGCAGTACTTC; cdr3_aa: CASEGVAGEQYF
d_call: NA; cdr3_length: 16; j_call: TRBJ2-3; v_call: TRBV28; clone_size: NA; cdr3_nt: TGTGCCAGCAGCTCGATGGTGGGGGGGGCCACAGATACGCAGTATTTT; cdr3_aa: CASSSMVGGATDTQYF
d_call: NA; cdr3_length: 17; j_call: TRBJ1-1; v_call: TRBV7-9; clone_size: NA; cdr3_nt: TGTGCCAGCAGCTTAGATGGGCCAGGGCAAATGAACACTGAAGCTTTCTTT; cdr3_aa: CASSLDGPGQMNTEAFF
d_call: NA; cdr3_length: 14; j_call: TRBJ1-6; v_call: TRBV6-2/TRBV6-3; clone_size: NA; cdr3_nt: TGTGCCAGCAGTTACAGGGGTCTTAATTCACCCCTCCACTTT; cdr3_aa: CASSYRGLNSPLHF
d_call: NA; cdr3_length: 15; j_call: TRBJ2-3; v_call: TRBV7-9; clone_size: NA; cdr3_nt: TGTGCCAGCAGCTTAACTGCCGCACCCACAGATACGCAGTATTTT; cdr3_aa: CASSLTAAPTDTQYF
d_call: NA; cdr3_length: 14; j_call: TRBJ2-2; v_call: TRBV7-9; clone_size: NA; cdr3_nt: TGTGCCAGCAGTTGGCCGACACAGGGCGGGGAGCTGTTTTTT; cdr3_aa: CASSWPTQGGELFF
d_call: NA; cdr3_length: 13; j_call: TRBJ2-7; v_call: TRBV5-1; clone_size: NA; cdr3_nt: TGCGCCACCCGAGGGGGTTCGAGGAACGAGCAGTACTTC; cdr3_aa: CATRGGSRNEQYF
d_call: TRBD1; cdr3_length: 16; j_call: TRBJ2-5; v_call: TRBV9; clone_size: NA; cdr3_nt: TGTGCCAGCAGCGGAGGGACAGGGGGTCGCCAAGAGACCCAGTACTTC; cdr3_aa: CASSGGTGGRQETQYF
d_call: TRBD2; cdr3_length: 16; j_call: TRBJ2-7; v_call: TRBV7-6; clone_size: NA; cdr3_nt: TGTGCCAGCAGACCCACGCTCGCTAGCGGGAGGGGCGAGCAGTACTTC; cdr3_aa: CASRPTLASGRGEQYF
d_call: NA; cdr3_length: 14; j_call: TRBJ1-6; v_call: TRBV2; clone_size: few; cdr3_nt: TGTGCCAGCAGTGAGCGGCAGTATAATTCACCCCTCCACTTT; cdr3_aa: CASSERQYNSPLHF
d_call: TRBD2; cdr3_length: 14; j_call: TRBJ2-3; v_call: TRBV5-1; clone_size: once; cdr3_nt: TGCGCCAGCAGACGGGGGACTAGCGGAGATACGCAGTATTTT; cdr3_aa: CASRRGTSGDTQYF
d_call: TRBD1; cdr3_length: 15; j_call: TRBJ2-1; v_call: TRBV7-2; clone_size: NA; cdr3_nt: TGTGCCAGCAGCTTAGTGGGACAGGCCCACAATGAGCAGTTCTTC; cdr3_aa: CASSLVGQAHNEQFF
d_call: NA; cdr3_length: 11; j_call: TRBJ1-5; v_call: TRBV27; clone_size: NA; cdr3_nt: TGTGCCTCGGGGAGCAATCAGCCCCAGCATTTT; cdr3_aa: CASGSNQPQHF
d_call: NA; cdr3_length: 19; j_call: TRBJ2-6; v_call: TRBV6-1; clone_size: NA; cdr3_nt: TGTGCCAGCAGTGAAAGGGATCGGGGATTTAGCTCTGGGGCCAACGTCCTGACTTTC; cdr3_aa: CASSERDRGFSSGANVLTF
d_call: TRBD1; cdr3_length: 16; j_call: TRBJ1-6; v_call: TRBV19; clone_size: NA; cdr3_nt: TGTGCCAGTAGATATGGGACAGGGGAATATAATTCACCCCTCCACTTT; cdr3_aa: CASRYGTGEYNSPLHF
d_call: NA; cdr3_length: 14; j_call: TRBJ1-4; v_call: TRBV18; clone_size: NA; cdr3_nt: TGTGCCAGCTCACCAACAGGGCGTGGTGAAAAACTGTTTTTT; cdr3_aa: CASSPTGRGEKLFF
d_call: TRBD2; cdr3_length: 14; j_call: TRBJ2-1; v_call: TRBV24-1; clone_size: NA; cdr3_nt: TGTGCCACCAGTGAAAGCGGGGCCGGGAATGAGCAGTTCTTC; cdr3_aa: CATSESGAGNEQFF
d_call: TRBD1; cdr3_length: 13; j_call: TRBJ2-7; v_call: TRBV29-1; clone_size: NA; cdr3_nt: TGCAGCGCGGCCGGGGACAGACCCTACGAGCAGTACTTC; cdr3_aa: CSAAGDRPYEQYF